The 24 T cell receptor beta chains below come from one sample, sequenced in a study of quantifying T cell responses using KT2 cells. Study at large: cDNA was made from DNase-treated RNA using alpha and beta constant primers.

The cDNA 3' end received a ligated oligonucleotide with a UMI. The first PCR ran 3 to 5 cycles with an equimolar RC1.1 and RC1.2 beta primer mix. TCRdb fed the UMI-ligation and nested PCR reads into MiXCR, producing one record per CDR3 protein. The sample lists tens of thousands of distinct CDR3 sequences; around 10% were seen once. Sequences were obtained from PBMCs spiked with cells of the T cell clone KT2. All receptors derive from a human donor.

In its sample, this clonotype was seen many times. The chain links TRBV20-1 to TRBJ2-1, with D possibly TRBD1 on 6 matching bases. Trimming stripped 1 base from V and 9 bases from J, with 13 bases between. There are 13 residues in the CDR3. Germline V gene data show CDR1 as DFQATT and CDR2 as SNEGSKA (reference sequence). CDR3 sequence (DNA): TGCAGTGCTAGAGGGCAGGGGTTCGGTGAGCAGTTCTTC. Encoded protein: CSARGQGFGEQFF.

Many counts were recorded for this clonotype. V is TRBV7-2 and J is TRBJ1-1, with TRBD1 identical over 9 bases. Germline CDR1 SGHTA, CDR2 FQGNSA. The V and J ends lost 5 bases and 5 bases, in that order; junction bases with no gene match: 12. The CDR3 covers 16 residues. DNA of the CDR3: TGTGCCAGCAGCCCCCAGGGACAGGGCCGGTGGACTGAAGCTTTCTTT. This encodes CASSPQGQGRWTEAFF.

The rearrangement links TRBV6-1 to TRBJ1-1; no definite D call. Germline V gene lookup returns CDR1 MNHNS and CDR2 SASEGT. V was trimmed by 4 bases and J by 7 bases, leaving 13 bases between them. The CDR3 loop spans 13 amino acids. The CDR3 is CASSGTGRSEAFF. CDR3 DNA: TGTGCCAGCAGTGGGACCGGTCGGAGTGAAGCTTTCTTT.

The chain has TRBV5-1 and TRBJ2-1; D gene ambiguous. There are 15 residues in the CDR3. The germline V gene has CDR1 SGHRS and CDR2 YFSETQ. The V end lost 0 bases, the J end lost 6 bases, and 13 bases lay between the germline ends. CDR3 bases: TGCGCCAGCAGCTTGGGGGTCGCGAAATCCAATGAGCAGTTCTTC. This encodes CASSLGVAKSNEQFF.

This clonotype was seen ten or more times. This sequence joins TRBV29-1 and TRBJ2-7; the D is unclear. The V end lost 1 base, the J end lost 1 base, and 11 bases lay between the germline ends. The CDR3 totals 14 residues. Germline CDR1 and CDR2: SQVTM and ANQGSEA. The CDR3 sequence: CSVEVRAGSYEQYF. The CDR3 DNA sequence: TGCAGCGTTGAAGTTCGGGCAGGTTCCTACGAGCAGTACTTC.

The rearrangement links TRBV24-1 to TRBJ1-2; weak D call: TRBD1 (6 bases). Germline CDR1 reads KGHDR; CDR2 reads SFDVKD. This CDR3 is built from 15 residues. Trimming removed 4 bases from V and 5 bases from J, with 16 bases in between. CDR3 in amino acids: CATSELEGVGYGYTF. DNA for the CDR3: TGTGCCACCAGTGAACTCGAGGGGGTTGGGTATGGCTACACCTTC.

This clonotype was recorded many times. The V gene is TRBV12-3 or TRBV12-4, the J gene TRBJ2-5; no clear D. Deletions cut 0 bases from V and 9 bases from J, with 8 bases between. This CDR3 is 12 amino acids long. Here the CDR3 reads CASSLARVAQYF. CDR3 nucleotide sequence: TGTGCCAGCAGTTTAGCGCGTGTGGCCCAGTACTTC.

This clonotype came up many times. The rearrangement uses TRBV20-1 and TRBJ2-5; 8 positions agree with TRBD2. CDR1 and CDR2 from the germline V gene are DFQATT and SNEGSKA (reference sequence). The CDR3 length is 15 residues. V dropped 6 bases and J dropped 0; count of bases not matched to a gene: 9. The CDR3 nucleotides are TGCAGTGCGAAGCGTGGTAGCGGGGACCAAGAGACCCAGTACTTC. It specifies CSAKRGSGDQETQYF.

This clonotype was seen more than once but under ten times. The chain recombines TRBV29-1 with TRBJ1-1; TRBD1 aligns across 7 bases. The CDR3 sequence is 14 residues long. Germline V gene data show CDR1 as SQVTM and CDR2 as ANQGSEA. The junction had 7 bases not matched to a gene; V was cut back by 6 bases and J by 0 bases. Written as DNA, the CDR3 is TGCAGCGTATCCACAGGGGTAATGAACACTGAAGCTTTCTTT. Translation gives CSVSTGVMNTEAFF.

This clonotype has at least ten counts. This sequence joins TRBV13 and TRBJ2-1; D uncertain. The length of the CDR3 is 17 residues. Trimming stripped 1 base from V and 0 bases from J, with 13 bases between. The germline V gene encodes CDR1 PRHDT and CDR2 FYEKMQ (reference sequence). In nucleotides, the CDR3 is TGTGCCAGCAGCTTAGCCCCCGGCCCGGGCTCCTACAATGAGCAGTTCTTC. The encoded protein is CASSLAPGPGSYNEQFF.

J is TRBJ1-4 and V is TRBV2; D is ambiguous. The germline V gene has CDR1 SNHLY and CDR2 FYNNEI. Trimming took 5 bases from V and 8 from J, leaving 15 bases between them. The CDR3 is 14 amino acids. The DNA for the CDR3 is TGTGCCAGCAGTTCACCTAACTCGAGGGAAAAACTGTTTTTT. Its translation: CASSSPNSREKLFF.

This chain joins TRBV5-6 and TRBJ2-3; D might be TRBD1 or TRBD2, each matching 5 bases. CDR3 length: 11 amino acids. V lost 4 bases and J lost 11, with 11 bases in between. Germline loops: CDR1 SGHDT, CDR2 YYEEEE. The CDR3 region has the DNA TGTGCCAGCAGCACGGGACCGGGGCAGTATTTT. The encoded protein is CASSTGPGQYF.

This chain links TRBV4-3 with TRBJ1-1; D might be TRBD1 (6 bases). V was cut by 1 base and J by 3 bases, with 9 bases left in between. From germline, CDR1 is LGHNA and CDR2 YSLEER. CDR3 length equals 14 residues. The CDR3 reads CASSQGTDYTEAFF. CDR3 in DNA: TGCGCCAGCAGCCAAGGGACAGACTACACTGAAGCTTTCTTT.

In this sample, this clonotype turned up a few times. V and J are TRBV28 and TRBJ2-7; TRBD1 or TRBD2 may be the D gene (6 bases each). V was cut by 5 bases and J by 0 bases, with 14 bases left in between. Germline V CDR1 and CDR2: MDHEN, SYDVKM. This CDR3 contains 15 residues. CDR3 bases: TGTGCCAGCAGTCCGGGGGACACCAGCTCCTACGAGCAGTACTTC. This gives the protein CASSPGDTSSYEQYF.

This clonotype was recorded many times. This chain links TRBV7-2 with TRBJ2-5, with 9 positions matching TRBD2. Germline-derived CDR1 and CDR2 are SGHTA and FQGNSA. V shed 1 base and J 0 bases; nucleotides not matched to a gene: 0. The CDR3 is 15 residues long. The DNA of the CDR3 is TGTGCCAGCAGCTTAGTAGCGGGGGACCAAGAGACCCAGTACTTC. Translating gives CASSLVAGDQETQYF.

The chain couples TRBV6-5 to TRBJ2-1; D remains unclear. The germline CDR1 and CDR2 sequences are MNHEY and SVGAGI. The CDR3 spans 15 residues. V lost 5 bases and J 7 bases, leaving 18 bases between the germline ends. The CDR3 DNA reads as TGTGCCAGCAGTCCACTTGCTGCCTTTCCTAATGAGCAGTTCTTC. Encoded protein: CASSPLAAFPNEQFF.

This clonotype has a count of ten or more. The chain combines TRBV25-1 with TRBJ2-6; 12 bases fit TRBD1. V shed 0 bases, J shed 0 bases, and the junction held 12 bases outside the gene matches. From germline, CDR1 is MGHDK and CDR2 SYGVNS. This CDR3 is 22 amino acids long. The CDR3 sequence is CASSEYGPGTGGPYSGANVLTF. In nucleotides, the CDR3 is TGTGCCAGCAGTGAATATGGCCCTGGGACAGGGGGCCCCTACTCTGGGGCCAACGTCCTGACTTTC.

The rearrangement joins TRBV12-3 or TRBV12-4 to TRBJ2-3; 12 nucleotides line up with TRBD2. The V segment lost 3 bases and the J segment 5 bases; nucleotides outside the gene matches: 3. The CDR3 consists of 15 residues. Here the CDR3 reads CASSLASGGGDTQYF. CDR3 sequence (DNA): TGTGCCAGCAGTTTGGCTAGCGGGGGGGGAGATACGCAGTATTTT.

The chain is built from TRBV29-1 and TRBJ2-6; maybe TRBD1 (5 bases). Germline lookup yields CDR1 SQVTM and CDR2 ANQGSEA. CDR3 size: 14 residues. With 6 bases removed from V and 6 bases from J, the gap between germline ends came to 15 bases. DNA for the CDR3: TGCAGCGTAGATGACAGTACGAAGGCCAACGTCCTGACTTTC. As protein: CSVDDSTKANVLTF.

This clonotype has more than one count but fewer than ten. The V call is TRBV12-3 or TRBV12-4, the J call TRBJ1-1; weak D call: TRBD1 (5 bases). The CDR3 runs 14 residues. V was trimmed by 6 bases and J by 1 base, leaving 12 bases between them. Here the CDR3 DNA reads TGTGCCAGCAGACGGGACGGTCAGAACACTGAAGCTTTCTTT. Translated, it gives CASRRDGQNTEAFF.

The sample holds many counts of this clonotype. This chain uses TRBV20-1 with TRBJ2-7; a possible D gene is TRBD1 (6 bases). Per the germline V gene, CDR1 is DFQATT and CDR2 is SNEGSKA (reference sequence). Trimming cost V 7 bases and J 2 bases, with 12 bases left between them. CDR3 length: 12 residues. CDR3 nucleotides: TGCAGTGGGGCAGGGGAGCCCTACGAGCAGTACTTC. Its protein product is CSGAGEPYEQYF.

The V call is TRBV7-2, the J call TRBJ2-7, with D maybe TRBD1 (6 bases). The CDR3 is 15 amino acids. Per the germline V gene, CDR1 is SGHTA and CDR2 is FQGNSA. The V end lost 3 bases, the J end lost 7 bases, and 19 bases lay between the germline ends. CDR3 DNA: TGTGCCAGCAGCTTTGATACAGGGCCCTTAGGAGAGCAGTACTTC. Encoded protein: CASSFDTGPLGEQYF.

A few counts support this clonotype. The gene calls are TRBV12-3 or TRBV12-4 and TRBJ1-2, with TRBD1 as a possible D gene (6 bases). This CDR3 comprises 14 residues. V shed 3 bases and J shed 5 bases, with 13 bases lying between them. The CDR3 coding sequence is TGTGCCAGCAGTTTGGGGGGCGGGGTGTATGGCTACACCTTC. The encoded protein is CASSLGGGVYGYTF.

This chain connects TRBV5-6 to TRBJ1-1; no definite D call. Germline V gives CDR1 SGHDT, CDR2 YYEEEE. The V end lost 4 bases, the J end lost 4 bases, and 11 bases lay between the germline ends. The CDR3 consists of 13 residues. The CDR3 here is CASSIGRATEAFF. In nucleotides, the CDR3 is TGTGCCAGCAGCATTGGGAGAGCCACTGAAGCTTTCTTT.